The 22 T cell receptor beta chains below all came from one sample that was sequenced in a study of blood T cell repertoires in COVID-19. Assay used: immunoSEQ multiplex PCR; TCRdb lists only in-frame clones, some missing. This sample has over 200,000 clones; about 89% occur once, and the top ten carry roughly 9%. The sequenced sample was PBMCs or T cells enriched from blood (not recorded which). These receptors all come from a man in his forties or fifties who had recovered from COVID-19.

The chain is built from TRBV4-1 and TRBJ1-1, with 8 bases that match TRBD1. CDR3 length equals 15 residues. Per the germline V gene, CDR1 is MGHRA and CDR2 is YSYEKL. V lost 0 bases to trimming and J lost 0 bases; unmatched junction nucleotides: 0. The CDR3 reads CASSQEDRVNTEAFF. CDR3 DNA sequence: TGCGCCAGCAGCCAAGAGGACAGGGTGAACACTGAAGCTTTCTTT.

This clone has only one observation. V is TRBV11-3 and J is TRBJ1-1, with no clear D. The CDR3 is 15 amino acids. Trimming took 5 bases from V and 0 from J, leaving 13 bases between them. The germline V gene has CDR1 SGHNT and CDR2 YENEEA. The CDR3 reads CASSPRQRMNTEAFF. CDR3 nucleotides: TGTGCCAGCAGCCCTAGGCAGAGGATGAACACTGAAGCTTTCTTT.

The chain couples TRBV28 to TRBJ2-7; TRBD1 matches 8 bases. With 6 bases clipped from V and 5 bases from J, the junction kept 9 bases outside the gene matches. Germline lookup yields CDR1 MDHEN and CDR2 SYDVKM. The CDR3 spans 14 residues. DNA of the CDR3: TGTGCCAGCAGACCGACAGGGGTGTTCGACGAGCAGTACTTC. Translated, it gives CASRPTGVFDEQYF.

The rearrangement joins TRBV6-8 to TRBJ1-2; TRBD1 matches at 7 bases. The trim removed 9 bases at V and 1 base at J, leaving 23 bases unmatched. Looked up from germline, CDR1 is MNHGY and CDR2 is SAAAGT. The length of the CDR3 is 19 residues. The CDR3 nucleotides read TGTGCCAGACCGGGGGGGAATCGCGACAGGGCCCGGGATAACTATGGCTACACCTTC. This gives the protein CARPGGNRDRARDNYGYTF.

The CDR3 DNA reads TGTGCCAGCAGCCAAGAGCTACTAGGAGGCACAGATACGCAGTATTTT. Amino acids: CASSQELLGGTDTQYF. V gene TRBV3-1 (or the pseudogene TRBV3-2) combines with J gene TRBJ2-3, with D possibly TRBD2 on 5 matching bases. V dropped 0 bases and J dropped 1 base, with 11 bases sitting between them. Germline lookup yields CDR1 LGHDT and CDR2 YNNKEL (reference sequence). This CDR3 has 16 amino acids.

This chain joins TRBV18 and TRBJ2-7, with 9 nucleotides matching TRBD1. This CDR3 spans 15 amino acids. Germline lookup yields CDR1 KGHSH and CDR2 LQKENI. J lost 1 base, V lost 5 bases, and 6 bases had no gene match. As DNA, the CDR3 is TGTGCCAGCTCATATGGGACAGGGAGGTCCTACGAGCAGTACTTC. Translation gives CASSYGTGRSYEQYF.

This rearrangement joins TRBV11-2 to TRBJ1-6, with TRBD1 matching 9 bases. CDR3 length: 17 amino acids. Germline CDR1 SGHAT, CDR2 FQNNGV. Trimming at V came to 5 bases and at J to 6 bases, leaving 11 bases not matched to a gene. The CDR3 reads CASSTLTGGWGNSPLHF. CDR3 bases: TGTGCCAGCAGCACCCTTACAGGGGGCTGGGGTAATTCACCCCTCCACTTT. Supplemented by reference TRBV11-2 and TRBJ1-6, the full variable domain reads EAGVAQSPRYKIIEKRQSVAFWCNPISGHATLYWYQQILGQGPKLLIQFQNNGVVDDSQLPKDRFSAERLKGVDSTLKIQPAKLEDSAVYLCASSTLTGGWGNSPLHFGNGTRLTVT.

The J gene is TRBJ2-7, the V gene TRBV4-3; tentative D call: TRBD2 (6 bases). Trimming left V 0 bases short and J 0 bases short, with 12 bases between. The germline CDR1 and CDR2 sequences are LGHNA and YSLEER. The CDR3 spans 16 residues. The CDR3 sequence: CASSQDLSGVSYEQYF. The CDR3 region has the DNA TGCGCCAGCAGCCAAGATTTATCGGGGGTCTCCTACGAGCAGTACTTC.

The chain joins TRBV18 to TRBJ2-1; D perhaps matches TRBD2 (6 bases). Trimming took 2 bases from V and 7 from J, leaving 6 bases between them. This CDR3 has 12 amino acids. Germline CDR1 reads KGHSH; CDR2 reads LQKENI. The CDR3 DNA follows: TGTGCCAGCTCACCAGGGGGGAATGAGCAGTTCTTC. It yields the protein CASSPGGNEQFF. The variable domain in full, with the rest retrieved from reference TRBV18 and TRBJ2-1, is NAGVMQNPRHLVRRRGQEARLRCSPMKGHSHVYWYRQLPEEGLKFMVYLQKENIIDESGMPKERFSAEFPKEGPSILRIQQVVRGDSAAYFCASSPGGNEQFFGPGTRLTVL.

The rearrangement uses TRBV7-3 and TRBJ2-2; TRBD1 aligns across 7 bases. After removal of 6 bases from V and 4 bases from J, the junction contained 11 bases not matched to a gene. The V gene's germline CDR1 is SGHTA and CDR2 FQGTGA. CDR3 length equals 16 residues. DNA for the CDR3: TGTGCCAGCAGTCCCAACAGGGGCGCCGGCACCGGGGAGCTGTTTTTT. It translates to CASSPNRGAGTGELFF.

This clone was counted once. The chain is built from TRBV6-1 and TRBJ1-1; TRBD1 aligns across 11 bases. The V and J ends lost 3 bases and 11 bases, in that order; junction bases with no gene match: 5. Germline V CDR1 and CDR2: MNHNS, SASEGT. The CDR3 contains 13 residues. The CDR3 DNA reads as TGTGCCAGCAGTGACCGGGACAGGGGGTTCGCTTTCTTT. Translated: CASSDRDRGFAFF.

The count of this clone is one. The V gene is TRBV20-1, the J gene TRBJ1-5, with no clear D. Trimming removed 3 bases at V and 0 bases at J, with 18 bases between. Germline assignment: CDR1 DFQATT and CDR2 SNEGSKA (reference sequence). The CDR3 extends over 17 amino acids. The CDR3 region is CSASRLYGSNSNQPQHF. The CDR3 DNA sequence: TGCAGTGCTAGTAGACTATATGGCTCTAATAGCAATCAGCCCCAGCATTTT.

This clone was picked up a small number of times. The chain recombines TRBV9 with TRBJ2-1, with 10 bases aligning to TRBD2. Germline V gene sequence: CDR1 SGDLS, CDR2 YYNGEE. Losses at the gene ends were 0 bases for V and 7 bases for J; bases not matched to a gene: 4. This CDR3 has 15 amino acids. This CDR3 reads CASSVGPSGRNEQFF. CDR3 coding DNA: TGTGCCAGCAGCGTAGGGCCTAGCGGGAGAAATGAGCAGTTCTTC. The full variable domain, with the rest looked up from reference TRBV9 and TRBJ2-1, is DSGVTQTPKHLITATGQRVTLRCSPRSGDLSVYWYQQSLDQGLQFLIQYYNGEERAKGNILERFSAQQFPDLHSELNLSSLELGDSALYFCASSVGPSGRNEQFFGPGTRLTVL.

This clone was picked up a small number of times. The chain recombines TRBV6-5 with TRBJ2-7, with TRBD2 identical over 7 bases. The germline CDR1 and CDR2 sequences are MNHEY and SVGAGI. The CDR3 sequence is 15 residues long. The V and J ends lost 6 bases and 0 bases, in that order; junction bases with no gene match: 8. The CDR3 sequence: CASSVAGRSSYEQYF. The DNA of the CDR3 is TGTGCCAGCAGCGTAGCGGGTAGGAGCTCCTACGAGCAGTACTTC.

J is TRBJ2-1 and V is TRBV18; no firm D call. Per germline, CDR1 KGHSH and CDR2 LQKENI. Trimming stripped 3 bases from V and 0 bases from J, with 9 bases between. The CDR3 loop spans 15 amino acids. CDR3: CASSPQESSYNEQFF. CDR3 DNA: TGTGCCAGCTCACCGCAGGAAAGCTCCTACAATGAGCAGTTCTTC.

This chain uses TRBV10-2 with TRBJ1-5, with a weak D call TRBD1 (5 bases). Germline CDR1 and CDR2: WSHSY and SAAADI. V was clipped by 2 bases and J by 7 bases, with 18 bases between them. This CDR3 is 16 amino acids long. CDR3 amino acids: CASSERAQGARQPQHF. The CDR3 nucleotides read TGCGCCAGCAGTGAGCGGGCACAAGGGGCCAGGCAGCCCCAGCATTTT.

J is TRBJ2-3 and V is TRBV14; 7 positions match TRBD2. The germline CDR1 and CDR2 sequences are SGHDN and FVKESK. This CDR3 has 14 residues. V was pared by 5 bases and J by 2 bases, with 4 bases of the junction left unmatched. The CDR3 sequence is CASSRTSATDTQYF. CDR3 DNA sequence: TGTGCCAGCAGCAGAACTAGCGCCACAGATACGCAGTATTTT.

The gene calls are TRBV24-1 and TRBJ2-7, with 9 positions matching TRBD2. Trimming cost V 4 bases and J 2 bases; bases outside gene matches: 8. The CDR3 runs to 16 residues. The germline gives CDR1 KGHDR, CDR2 SFDVKD. CDR3 nucleotide sequence: TGTGCCACCAGTGACCGAAGCGGGAGGCGTCCCTACGAGCAGTACTTC. Amino acid sequence: CATSDRSGRRPYEQYF.

V usage is TRBV5-1 and J usage is TRBJ2-1; a weak D match, TRBD1 (5 bases). The V and J ends lost 5 bases and 1 base respectively, with 10 bases between them. This CDR3 region has 14 residues. CDR1 is SGHRS and CDR2 is YFSETQ in the germline V gene. CDR3: CASSIDSSYNEQFF. The CDR3 region has the DNA TGCGCCAGCAGTATCGACAGTTCCTACAATGAGCAGTTCTTC.

V gene TRBV19 combines with J gene TRBJ1-5; D may be TRBD1 (6 bases). Trimming shortened V by 5 bases and J by 2 bases, and 25 bases separated the two germline ends. CDR3 length: 19 residues. From germline, CDR1 is LNHDA and CDR2 SQIVND (reference sequence). CDR3 nucleotides: TGTGCCAGTAGTCTACAGAAGATACAGGGAATGATTGGCAATCAGCCCCAGCATTTT. Translated: CASSLQKIQGMIGNQPQHF.

The V call is TRBV29-1, the J call TRBJ2-1, with a possible D match to TRBD1 (5 bases). Deletions cut 0 bases from V and 9 bases from J, with 9 bases between. The CDR3 has 12 amino acids. Germline loops: CDR1 SQVTM, CDR2 ANQGSEA. CDR3 protein: CSVEDRRAEQFF. CDR3 DNA: TGCAGCGTTGAAGATCGCAGGGCTGAGCAGTTCTTC.

This sequence joins TRBV14 and TRBJ2-1; 8 bases align to TRBD2. Germline lookup yields CDR1 SGHDN and CDR2 FVKESK. Trimming removed 1 base from V and 8 bases from J; junction bases left unmatched: 13. The CDR3 runs to 17 residues. CDR3 loop: CASSQAAASGSNDEQFF. CDR3 in DNA: TGTGCCAGCAGCCAAGCCGCTGCCAGCGGGAGCAACGATGAGCAGTTCTTC.